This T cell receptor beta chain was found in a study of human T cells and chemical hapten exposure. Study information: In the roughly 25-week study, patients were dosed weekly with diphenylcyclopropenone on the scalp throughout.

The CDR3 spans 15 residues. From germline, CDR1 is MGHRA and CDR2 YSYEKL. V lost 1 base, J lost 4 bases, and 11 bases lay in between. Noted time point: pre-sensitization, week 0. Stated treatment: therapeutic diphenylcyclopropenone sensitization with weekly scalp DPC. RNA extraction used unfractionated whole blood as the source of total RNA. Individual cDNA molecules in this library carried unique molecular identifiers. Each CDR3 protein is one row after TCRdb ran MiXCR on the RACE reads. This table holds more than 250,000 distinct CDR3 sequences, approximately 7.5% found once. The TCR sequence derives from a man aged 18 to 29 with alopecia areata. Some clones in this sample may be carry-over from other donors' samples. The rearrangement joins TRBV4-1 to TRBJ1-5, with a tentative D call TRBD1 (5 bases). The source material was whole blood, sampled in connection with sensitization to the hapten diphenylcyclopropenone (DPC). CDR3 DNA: TGCGCCAGCAGCCAAGTTCCCGGGACTAATCAGCCCCAGCATTTT. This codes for CASSQVPGTNQPQHF.